The present entry profiles one T cell receptor (beta chain) with its context. As originally analysed: Reference gene primer amplification gave nucleated cell count estimates. The protocol was immunoSEQ multiplex PCR, while the TCRdb copy is restricted to in-frame clones and leaves out a portion. The V and J calls and clone size come from that table; D and trimming were worked out from the DNA. The data contain fewer than 25,000 clones, around 92% of them singletons. This specimen belongs to a study of blood T cell repertoires in COVID-19. At the level of the study: Some COVID-19 samples were acute and others convalescent; all came from the United States, Italy and Spain. The analysed material was cDNA or gDNA that came from T cells, B-cell-depleted T cells, or PBMCs.

The trim removed 0 bases at V and 2 bases at J, leaving 6 bases unmatched. The germline V gene has CDR1 MNHEY and CDR2 SMNVEV (reference sequence). The CDR3 has 17 residues. The source material was peripheral blood. This receptor was identified in an older man with active COVID-19. The chain couples TRBV27 to TRBJ2-2; TRBD1 aligns across 7 bases. CDR3 DNA: TGTGCCAGCAGTTTATCGATTGGACAGGTTAACACCGGGGAGCTGTTTTTT. Translation gives CASSLSIGQVNTGELFF.